This T cell receptor beta chain was documented in a study of blood T cell repertoires in COVID-19. Study-level background: Specimens from acute and convalescent COVID-19 originated in the United States, Italy and Spain.

V lost 5 bases, J lost 5 bases, and 11 bases stayed unmatched. The CDR3 is 15 amino acids. Per germline, CDR1 MNHEY and CDR2 SMNVEV (reference sequence). TCRdb keeps only in-frame clones here, not all; method: immunoSEQ multiplex PCR. The profile shows approximately 24,000 clones, roughly 84% of them singletons. The gene calls are TRBV27 and TRBJ2-5; 7 bases line up with TRBD2. This TCR came from a human donor in a cohort sampled during active COVID-19. The sample consisted of peripheral blood. CDR3 region: CASSTPSGGSETQYF. For the CDR3, the DNA is TGTGCCAGCAGTACCCCCTCGGGGGGTTCGGAGACCCAGTACTTC.